The present TCR beta chain was sequenced within a study of blood T cell repertoires in COVID-19 (dated by TCRdb to 2020 to 2022). Concerning the study at large: Collaborator samples came from the United States, Italy and Spain and covered acute and convalescent phases of COVID-19. Subjects who had been exposed to COVID-19, were actively infected with it, or had recovered from it provided the deeply sampled blood TCRbeta repertoires that made up the dataset. Samples were obtained from the ongoing ImmuneRACE study (first 160 participants) and from over 1,000 subjects provided by 6 global collaborators. Where available, HLA class I and class II types were taken from metadata supplied by the sample provider and were not determined by assay-based typing. The material from the prospective study consisted of cDNA or gDNA derived from T cells, B-cell-depleted T cells, or PBMCs. The sample metadata nearly always contained a de-identified subject ID, COVID-19 status, age in years and sex. A freely available public database, intended as a resource for researchers studying the immune response to SARS-CoV-2, is where the repertoires were released. Overall study outcomes, separate from this receptor: The amount of clinical and demographic metadata varied by source and participant and was provided uncurated.

This clone was counted only a few times. Its antigen has not been determined. One base away there is no much larger clone; base qualities are not given. One collaborating source in Seattle enrolled patients while the patients were actively infected and followed the patients over time throughout the course of disease. Each collaborating institution followed its own protocols to collect whole blood in K2EDTA tubes. For TCRbeta analysis, collaborator samples were shipped as frozen whole blood, as isolated PBMCs, or as DNA extracted from either sample type. TCRbeta CDR3 regions were amplified from genomic DNA by means of the immunoSEQ Assay, a bias-controlled multiplex PCR. On the study's bioinformatics: The number of nucleated cells in each sample was estimated from the amplification of reference gene primers within the assay. Sequence reads were collapsed and filtered to measure the absolute abundance of every unique TCRbeta CDR3 rearrangement. For each sample, productive Simpson clonality was calculated by taking the square root of Simpson's diversity index across productive rearrangements. TCRdb provides this immuneACCESS table in a form limited to in-frame rearrangements. Some clones are lacking; in checked studies, under half of them reflect an unresolved V gene, and why the rest are absent is not known. Clone size and V and J calls were adopted from that table, with D and trimming inferred from the DNA. The sample includes 150,000 to 200,000 clones, with roughly 76% observed a single time. The ten largest clones represent 12% of the sample.

This receptor was taken from an elderly woman with COVID-19, enrolled during active disease. Input material: peripheral blood.

The DNA reads as follows: TGTGCCAGCAGCTATCGACAGGGGGCAAGAAACACCATATATTTT. Its amino acids are CASSYRQGARNTIYF. The rearranged chain carries TRBV7-2 and TRBJ1-3; 10 junctional bases match TRBD1. The germline V and J ends show losses of 4 bases and 5 bases respectively, and no gene match explains 5 bases of the junction. According to the germline V gene, CDR1 reads SGHTA and CDR2 reads FQGNSA. Counted from cysteine to phenylalanine, this CDR3 has 15 amino acids. Only CDR3 DNA is held: 45 bases, read in frame from base 1.